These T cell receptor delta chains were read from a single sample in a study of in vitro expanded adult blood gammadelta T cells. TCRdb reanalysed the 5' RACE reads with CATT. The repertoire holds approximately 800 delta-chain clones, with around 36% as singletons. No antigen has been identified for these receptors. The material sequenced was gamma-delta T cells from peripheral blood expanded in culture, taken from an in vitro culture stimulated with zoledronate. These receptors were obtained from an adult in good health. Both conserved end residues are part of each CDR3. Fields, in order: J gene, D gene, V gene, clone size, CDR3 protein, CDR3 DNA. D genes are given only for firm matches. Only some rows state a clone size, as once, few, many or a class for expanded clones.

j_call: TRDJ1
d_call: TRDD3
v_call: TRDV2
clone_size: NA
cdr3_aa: CACDTLNWGMDTDKLIF
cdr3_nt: TGTGCCTGTGACACCCTAAACTGGGGGATGGACACCGATAAACTCATCTTT

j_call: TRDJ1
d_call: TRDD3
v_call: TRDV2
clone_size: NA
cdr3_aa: CACDTVLGDTRVDKLIF
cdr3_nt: TGTGCCTGTGACACCGTACTGGGGGATACGCGGGTCGATAAACTCATCTTT

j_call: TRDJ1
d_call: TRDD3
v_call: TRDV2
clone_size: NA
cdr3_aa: CACDPVLGDTITDKLIF
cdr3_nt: TGTGCCTGTGACCCAGTACTGGGGGATACTATTACCGATAAACTCATCTTT

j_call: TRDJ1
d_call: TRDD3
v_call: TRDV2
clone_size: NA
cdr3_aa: CACDTVSGGSSSNTDKLIF
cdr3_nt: TGTGCCTGTGACACCGTTTCTGGGGGTTCCAGCTCCAACACCGATAAACTCATCTTT

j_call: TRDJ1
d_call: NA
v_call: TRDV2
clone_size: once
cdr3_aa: CACDTAERGTFDKLIF
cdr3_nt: TGTGCCTGTGACACCGCCGAGCGGGGGACTTTCGATAAACTCATCTTT

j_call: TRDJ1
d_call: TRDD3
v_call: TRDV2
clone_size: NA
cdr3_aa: CACDGILGDTVTDKLIF
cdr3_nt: TGTGCCTGTGACGGAATCCTGGGGGATACGGTCACTGATAAACTCATCTTT

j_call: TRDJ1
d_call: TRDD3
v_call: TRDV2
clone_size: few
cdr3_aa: CACDTSFGSTGGHQYTDKLIF
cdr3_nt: TGTGCCTGTGACACTTCGTTCGGGTCTACTGGGGGACACCAGTACACCGATAAACTCATCTTT

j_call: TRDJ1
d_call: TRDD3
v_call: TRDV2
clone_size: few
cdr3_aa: CACDQIRWGIRADTDKLIF
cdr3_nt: TGTGCCTGTGACCAAATACGATGGGGGATACGCGCAGACACCGATAAACTCATCTTT

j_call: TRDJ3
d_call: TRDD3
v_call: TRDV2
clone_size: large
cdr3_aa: CACDTGGYLSWDTRQMFF
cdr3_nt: TGTGCCTGTGACACTGGGGGATACTTATCCTGGGACACCCGACAGATGTTTTTC

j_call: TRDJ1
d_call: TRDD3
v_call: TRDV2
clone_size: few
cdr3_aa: CACDILVLGDKSTDKLIF
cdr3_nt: TGTGCCTGTGACATTCTCGTACTGGGGGATAAGTCCACCGATAAACTCATCTTT

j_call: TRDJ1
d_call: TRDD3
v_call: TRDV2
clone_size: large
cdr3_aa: CACDPVLGTYTDKLIF
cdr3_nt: TGTGCCTGTGACCCTGTACTGGGGACCTACACCGATAAACTCATCTTT

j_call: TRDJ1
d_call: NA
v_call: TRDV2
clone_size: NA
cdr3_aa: CACDPLSSDPYTDKLIF
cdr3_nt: TGTGCCTGTGACCCCCTTTCCTCGGACCCGTACACCGATAAACTCATCTTT

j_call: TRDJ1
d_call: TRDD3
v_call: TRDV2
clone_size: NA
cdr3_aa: CACDLLGEPDKLIF
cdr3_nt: TGTGCCTGTGACTTACTGGGGGAACCCGACAAACTCATCTTT

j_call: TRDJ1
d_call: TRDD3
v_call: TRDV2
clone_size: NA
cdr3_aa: CACDTLGDITDKLIF
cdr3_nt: TGTGCCTGTGACACTCTGGGGGACATCACCGATAAACTCATCTTT

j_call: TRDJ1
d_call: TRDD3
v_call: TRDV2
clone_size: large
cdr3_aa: CACDTVAGDKKVELIF
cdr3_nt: TGTGCCTGTGACACCGTCGCGGGGGATAAGAAGGTAGAACTCATCTTT

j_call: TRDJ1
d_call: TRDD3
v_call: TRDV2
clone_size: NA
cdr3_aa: CACDTVSTGGYTDKLIF
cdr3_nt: TGTGCCTGTGACACGGTTTCTACTGGGGGATACACAGATAAACTCATCTTT

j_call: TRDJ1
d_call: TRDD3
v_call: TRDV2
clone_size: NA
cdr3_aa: CACDGLGGVREALFTDKLIF
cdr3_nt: TGTGCCTGTGACGGTCTGGGGGGTGTCCGGGAAGCTCTATTCACCGATAAACTCATCTTT

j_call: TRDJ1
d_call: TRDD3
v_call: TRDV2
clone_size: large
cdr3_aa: CACDTVEVLGASKLIF
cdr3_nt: TGTGCCTGTGACACCGTGGAAGTACTGGGGGCTTCAAAACTCATCTTT

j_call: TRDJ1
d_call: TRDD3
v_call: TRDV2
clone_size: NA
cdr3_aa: CACDPLPTLGDTGPHTDKLIF
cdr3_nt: TGTGCCTGTGACCCTCTTCCTACATTGGGGGATACGGGGCCACACACTGATAAACTCATCTTT

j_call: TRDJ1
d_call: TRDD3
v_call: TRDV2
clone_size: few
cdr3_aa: CACDTVGDKGDKLIF
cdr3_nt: TGTGCCTGTGACACCGTGGGGGATAAAGGCGATAAACTCATCTTT

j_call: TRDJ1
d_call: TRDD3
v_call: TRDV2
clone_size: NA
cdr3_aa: CACDTVGDSMTDKLIF
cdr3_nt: TGTGCCTGTGACACCGTGGGGGATAGTATGACTGATAAACTCATCTTT

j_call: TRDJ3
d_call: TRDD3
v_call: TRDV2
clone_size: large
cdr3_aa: CACDELGDPQMFF
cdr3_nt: TGTGCCTGTGATGAGCTGGGGGACCCTCAGATGTTTTTC

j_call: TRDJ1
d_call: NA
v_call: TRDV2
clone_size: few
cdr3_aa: CACDTVKGSRGGLTDKLIF
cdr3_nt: TGTGCCTGTGACACCGTGAAGGGGTCCCGCGGGGGGCTCACCGATAAACTCATCTTT

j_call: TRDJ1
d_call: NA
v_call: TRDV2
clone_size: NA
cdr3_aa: CACDKLPSPEPMAWADTDKLIF
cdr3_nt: TGTGCCTGTGACAAGCTCCCTTCACCGGAGCCTATGGCCTGGGCGGACACCGATAAACTCATCTTT

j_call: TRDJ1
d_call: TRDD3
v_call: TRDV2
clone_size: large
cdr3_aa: CACDKLGDFDKLIF
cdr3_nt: TGTGCCTGTGACAAACTGGGGGATTTCGATAAACTCATCTTT

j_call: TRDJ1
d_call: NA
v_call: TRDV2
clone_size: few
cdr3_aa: CACDPLLTNTDKLIF
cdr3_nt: TGTGCCTGTGACCCCTTACTCACCAACACCGATAAACTCATCTTT

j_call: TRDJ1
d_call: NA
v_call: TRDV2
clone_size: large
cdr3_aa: CACDTVGGDHKLIF
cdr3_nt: TGTGCCTGTGACACCGTTGGGGGCGACCATAAACTCATCTTT

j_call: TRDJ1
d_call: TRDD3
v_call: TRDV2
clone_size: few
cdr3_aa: CACDSVLGIRGKETTDKLIF
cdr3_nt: TGTGCCTGTGACTCCGTACTGGGGATACGAGGGAAGGAAACGACCGATAAACTCATCTTT

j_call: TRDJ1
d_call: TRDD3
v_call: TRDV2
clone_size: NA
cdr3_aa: CACDTVPSGGPRTDKLIF
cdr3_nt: TGTGCCTGTGACACCGTCCCTTCTGGGGGTCCACGTACCGATAAACTCATCTTT

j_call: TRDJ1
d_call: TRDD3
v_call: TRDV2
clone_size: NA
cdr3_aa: CACDPLPSVMGELYTDKLIF
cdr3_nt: TGTGCCTGTGACCCTCTCCCCTCCGTGATGGGGGAATTGTACACCGATAAACTCATCTTT

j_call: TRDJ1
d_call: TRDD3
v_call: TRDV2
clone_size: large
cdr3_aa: CACDTLPGDTRENADKLIF
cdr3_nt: TGTGCCTGTGACACCCTCCCGGGGGATACGCGGGAGAACGCCGATAAACTCATCTTT

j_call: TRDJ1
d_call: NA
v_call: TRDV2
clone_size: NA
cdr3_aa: CACDSIPSRVQRDKLIF
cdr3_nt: TGTGCCTGTGACAGTATACCCTCCCGGGTACAGAGAGATAAACTCATCTTT